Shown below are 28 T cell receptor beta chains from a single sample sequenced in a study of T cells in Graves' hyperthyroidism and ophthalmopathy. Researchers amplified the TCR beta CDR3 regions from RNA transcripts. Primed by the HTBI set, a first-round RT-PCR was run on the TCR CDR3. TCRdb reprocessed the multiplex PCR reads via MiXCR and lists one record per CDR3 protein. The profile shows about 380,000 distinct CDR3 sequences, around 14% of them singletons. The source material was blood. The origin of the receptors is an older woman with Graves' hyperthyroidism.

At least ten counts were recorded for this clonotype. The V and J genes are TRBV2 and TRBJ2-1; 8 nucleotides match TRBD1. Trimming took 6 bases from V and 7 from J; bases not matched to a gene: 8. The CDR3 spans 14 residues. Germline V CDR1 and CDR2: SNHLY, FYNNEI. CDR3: CASRRTGNNNEQFF. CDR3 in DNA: TGTGCCAGCAGACGGACAGGGAATAATAATGAGCAGTTCTTC.

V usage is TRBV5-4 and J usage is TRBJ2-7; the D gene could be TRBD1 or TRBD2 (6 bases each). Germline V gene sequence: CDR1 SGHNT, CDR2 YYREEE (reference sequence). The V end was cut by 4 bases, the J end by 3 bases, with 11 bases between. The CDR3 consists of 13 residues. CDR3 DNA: TGTGCCAGCAGCCGACAGGAGGGCTACGAGCAGTACTTC. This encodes CASSRQEGYEQYF.

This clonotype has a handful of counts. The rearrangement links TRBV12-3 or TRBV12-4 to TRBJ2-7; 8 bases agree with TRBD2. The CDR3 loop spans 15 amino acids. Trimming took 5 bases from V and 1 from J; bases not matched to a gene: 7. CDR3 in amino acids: CASSVPGTRSYEQYF. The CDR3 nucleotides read TGTGCCAGCAGTGTCCCCGGGACTAGATCCTACGAGCAGTACTTC.

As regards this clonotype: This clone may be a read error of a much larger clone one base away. CDR3 sequence (DNA): TGTGCCAACAGCGTAGCTGGGCGCTCTGGGGAGCTGTTTTTT. Translation gives CANSVAGRSGELFF. This chain links TRBV9 with TRBJ2-2; D uncertain. This CDR3 contains 14 residues. Germline V CDR1 and CDR2: SGDLS, YYNGEE.

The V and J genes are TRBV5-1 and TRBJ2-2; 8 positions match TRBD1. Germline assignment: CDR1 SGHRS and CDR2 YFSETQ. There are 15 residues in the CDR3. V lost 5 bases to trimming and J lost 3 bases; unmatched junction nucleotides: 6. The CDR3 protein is CASRPGGVYTGELFF. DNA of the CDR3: TGCGCCAGCAGGCCAGGGGGCGTGTACACCGGGGAGCTGTTTTTT.

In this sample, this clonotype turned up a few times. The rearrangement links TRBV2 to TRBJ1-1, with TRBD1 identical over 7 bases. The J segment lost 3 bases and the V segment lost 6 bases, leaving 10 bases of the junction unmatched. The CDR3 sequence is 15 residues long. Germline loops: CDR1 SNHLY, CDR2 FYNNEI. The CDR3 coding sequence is TGTGCCAGCAGCTGGATCGGGGGGACAGACACTGAAGCTTTCTTT. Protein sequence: CASSWIGGTDTEAFF. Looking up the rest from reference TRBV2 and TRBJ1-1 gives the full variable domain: EPEVTQTPSHQVTQMGQEVILRCVPISNHLYFYWYRQILGQKVEFLVSFYNNEISEKSEIFDDQFSVERPDGSNFTLKIRSTKLEDSAMYFCASSWIGGTDTEAFFGQGTRLTVV.

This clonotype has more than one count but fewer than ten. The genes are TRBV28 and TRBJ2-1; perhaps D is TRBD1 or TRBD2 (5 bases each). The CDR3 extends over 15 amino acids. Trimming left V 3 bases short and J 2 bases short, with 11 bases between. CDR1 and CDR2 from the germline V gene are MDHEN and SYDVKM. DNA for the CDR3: TGTGCCAGCAGTTTCGGGGACGGTACCTACAATGAGCAGTTCTTC. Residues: CASSFGDGTYNEQFF.

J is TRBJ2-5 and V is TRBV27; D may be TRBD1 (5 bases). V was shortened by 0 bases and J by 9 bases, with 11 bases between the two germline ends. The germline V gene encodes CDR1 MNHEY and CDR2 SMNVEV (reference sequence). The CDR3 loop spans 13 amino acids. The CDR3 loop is CASSLSGQGSQYF. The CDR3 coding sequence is TGTGCCAGCAGTTTATCCGGGCAGGGTTCCCAGTACTTC.

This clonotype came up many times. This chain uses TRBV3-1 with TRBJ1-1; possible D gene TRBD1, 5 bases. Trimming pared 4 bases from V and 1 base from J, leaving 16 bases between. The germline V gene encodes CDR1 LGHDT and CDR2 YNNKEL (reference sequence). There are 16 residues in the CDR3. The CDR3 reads CASSPIGGAGNTEAFF. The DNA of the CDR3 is TGTGCCAGCAGCCCGATTGGGGGAGCCGGGAACACTGAAGCTTTCTTT.

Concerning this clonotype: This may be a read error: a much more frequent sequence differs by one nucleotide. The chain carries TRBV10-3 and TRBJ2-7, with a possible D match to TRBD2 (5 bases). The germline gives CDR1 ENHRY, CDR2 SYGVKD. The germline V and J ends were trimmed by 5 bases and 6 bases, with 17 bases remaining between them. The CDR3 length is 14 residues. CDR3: CAISNALAGSEQYF. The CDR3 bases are TGTGCCATCAGTAACGCCTTGGCGGGCTCCGAGCAGTACTTC.

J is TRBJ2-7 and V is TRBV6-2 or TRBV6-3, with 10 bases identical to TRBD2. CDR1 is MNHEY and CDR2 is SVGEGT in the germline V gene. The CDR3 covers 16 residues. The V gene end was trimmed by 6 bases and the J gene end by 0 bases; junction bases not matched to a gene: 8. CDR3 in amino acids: CASSRAGGPRSYEQYF. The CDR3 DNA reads TGTGCCAGCAGCCGAGCGGGAGGGCCCCGCTCCTACGAGCAGTACTTC.

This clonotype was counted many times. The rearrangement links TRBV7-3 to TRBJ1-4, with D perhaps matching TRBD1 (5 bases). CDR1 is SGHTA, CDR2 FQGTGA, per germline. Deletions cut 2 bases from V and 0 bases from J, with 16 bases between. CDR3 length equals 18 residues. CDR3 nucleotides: TGTGCCAGCAGCTTACCCCGGGACCGTAGGACAACTAATGAAAAACTGTTTTTT. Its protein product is CASSLPRDRRTTNEKLFF.

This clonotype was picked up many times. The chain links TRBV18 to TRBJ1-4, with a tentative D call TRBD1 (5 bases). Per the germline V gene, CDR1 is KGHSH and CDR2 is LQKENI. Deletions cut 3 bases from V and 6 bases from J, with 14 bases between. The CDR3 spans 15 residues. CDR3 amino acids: CASSPSKDSHEKLFF. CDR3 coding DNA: TGTGCCAGCTCACCTTCTAAAGACAGTCATGAAAAACTGTTTTTT. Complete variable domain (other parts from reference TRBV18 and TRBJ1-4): NAGVMQNPRHLVRRRGQEARLRCSPMKGHSHVYWYRQLPEEGLKFMVYLQKENIIDESGMPKERFSAEFPKEGPSILRIQQVVRGDSAAYFCASSPSKDSHEKLFFGSGTQLSVL.

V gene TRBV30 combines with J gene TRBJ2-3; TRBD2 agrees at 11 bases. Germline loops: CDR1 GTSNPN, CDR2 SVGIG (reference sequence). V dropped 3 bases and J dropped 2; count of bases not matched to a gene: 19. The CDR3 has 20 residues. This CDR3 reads CAWSDPPGTSGLKYTDTQYF. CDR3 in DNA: TGTGCCTGGAGCGACCCCCCCGGGACTAGCGGACTAAAATACACAGATACGCAGTATTTT.

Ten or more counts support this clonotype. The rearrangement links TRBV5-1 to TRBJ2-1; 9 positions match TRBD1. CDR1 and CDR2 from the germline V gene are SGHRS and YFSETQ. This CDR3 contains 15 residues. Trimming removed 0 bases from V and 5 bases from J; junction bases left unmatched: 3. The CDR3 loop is CASSLGQGDNNEQFF. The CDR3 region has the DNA TGCGCCAGCAGCTTGGGACAGGGGGATAACAATGAGCAGTTCTTC.

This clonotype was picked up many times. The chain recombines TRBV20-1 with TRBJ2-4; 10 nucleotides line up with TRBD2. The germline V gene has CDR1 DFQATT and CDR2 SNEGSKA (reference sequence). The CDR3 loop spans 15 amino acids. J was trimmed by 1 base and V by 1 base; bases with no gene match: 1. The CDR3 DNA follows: TGCAGTGCTAGAGTTAGCGGGAGGGCCAAAAACATTCAGTACTTC. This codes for CSARVSGRAKNIQYF.

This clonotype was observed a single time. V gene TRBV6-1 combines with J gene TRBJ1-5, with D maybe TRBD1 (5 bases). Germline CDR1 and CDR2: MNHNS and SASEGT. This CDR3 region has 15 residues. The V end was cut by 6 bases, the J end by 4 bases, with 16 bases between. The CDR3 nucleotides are TGTGCCAGCAGCGCGGACATACTGGTGAATCAGCCCCAGCATTTT. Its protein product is CASSADILVNQPQHF.

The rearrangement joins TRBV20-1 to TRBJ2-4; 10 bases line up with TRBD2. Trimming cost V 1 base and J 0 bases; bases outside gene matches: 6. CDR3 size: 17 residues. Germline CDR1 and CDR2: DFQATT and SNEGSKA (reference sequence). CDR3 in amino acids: CSARGVLAGVAKNIQYF. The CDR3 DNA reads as TGCAGTGCTAGAGGGGTTCTAGCGGGGGTAGCCAAAAACATTCAGTACTTC.

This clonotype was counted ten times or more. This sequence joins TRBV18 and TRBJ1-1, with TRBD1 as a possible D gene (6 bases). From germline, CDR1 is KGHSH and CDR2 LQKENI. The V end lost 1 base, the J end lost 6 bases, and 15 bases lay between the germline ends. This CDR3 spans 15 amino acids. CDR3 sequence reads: CASSPLRGAGAEAFF. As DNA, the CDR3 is TGTGCCAGCTCACCACTACGGGGGGCTGGCGCTGAAGCTTTCTTT.

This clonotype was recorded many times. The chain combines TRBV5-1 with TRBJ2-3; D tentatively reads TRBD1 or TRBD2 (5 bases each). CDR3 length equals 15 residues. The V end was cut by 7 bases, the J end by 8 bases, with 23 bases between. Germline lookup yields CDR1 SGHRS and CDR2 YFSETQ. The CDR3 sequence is CASHSTGTDLSTQYF. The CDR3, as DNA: TGCGCCAGCCACTCGACCGGGACGGACCTTAGTACGCAGTATTTT. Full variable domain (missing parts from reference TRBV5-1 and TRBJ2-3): KAGVTQTPRYLIKTRGQQVTLSCSPISGHRSVSWYQQTPGQGLQFLFEYFSETQRNKGNFPGRFSGRQFSNSRSEMNVSTLELGDSALYLCASHSTGTDLSTQYFGPGTRLTVL.

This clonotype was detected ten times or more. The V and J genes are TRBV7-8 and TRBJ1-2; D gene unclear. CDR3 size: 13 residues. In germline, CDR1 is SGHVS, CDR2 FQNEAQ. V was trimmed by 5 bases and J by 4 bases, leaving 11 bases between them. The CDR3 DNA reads TGTGCCAGCAGCCCCGACGCGGTCTATGGCTACACCTTC. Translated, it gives CASSPDAVYGYTF.

CDR3 in amino acids: CASSFGSGGWETQYF. CDR3 in DNA: TGTGCCAGCAGCTTCGGGTCGGGAGGGTGGGAGACCCAGTACTTC. The rearrangement uses TRBV5-4 and TRBJ2-5; the match to TRBD2 covers 8 bases. J was trimmed by 5 bases and V by 2 bases; bases with no gene match: 8. Germline V CDR1 and CDR2: SGHNT, YYREEE (reference sequence). The CDR3 loop spans 15 amino acids.

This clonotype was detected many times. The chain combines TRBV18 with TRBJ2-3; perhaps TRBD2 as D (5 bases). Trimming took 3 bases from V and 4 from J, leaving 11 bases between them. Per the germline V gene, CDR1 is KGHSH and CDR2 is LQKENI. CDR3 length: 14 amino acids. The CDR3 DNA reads TGTGCCAGCTCACCCCGGGAAGATTCAGATACGCAGTATTTT. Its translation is CASSPREDSDTQYF.

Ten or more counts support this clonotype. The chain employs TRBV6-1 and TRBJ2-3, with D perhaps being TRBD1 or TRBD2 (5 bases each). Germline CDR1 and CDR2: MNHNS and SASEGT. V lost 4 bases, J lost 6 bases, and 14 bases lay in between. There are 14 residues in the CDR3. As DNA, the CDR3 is TGTGCCAGCAGTGGAGAAAGGGGACGCGATACGCAGTATTTT. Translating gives CASSGERGRDTQYF.

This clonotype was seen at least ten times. Written as DNA, the CDR3 is TGCAGTGCTCCCACCCCGGGCCTTCTCCCAGATACGCAGTATTTT. Residues: CSAPTPGLLPDTQYF. The chain joins TRBV20-1 to TRBJ2-3, with D uncertain. The CDR3 covers 15 residues. Germline CDR1 is DFQATT and CDR2 is SNEGSKA (reference sequence). Between the trimmed V and J ends, which lost 5 bases and 4 bases, there was a span of 19 bases.

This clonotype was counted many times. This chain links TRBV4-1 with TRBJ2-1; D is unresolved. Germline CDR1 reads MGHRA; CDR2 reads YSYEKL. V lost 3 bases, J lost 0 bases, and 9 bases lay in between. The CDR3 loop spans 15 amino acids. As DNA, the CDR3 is TGCGCCAGCAGCCAGGGCGTCAGCTCCTACAATGAGCAGTTCTTC. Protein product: CASSQGVSSYNEQFF.

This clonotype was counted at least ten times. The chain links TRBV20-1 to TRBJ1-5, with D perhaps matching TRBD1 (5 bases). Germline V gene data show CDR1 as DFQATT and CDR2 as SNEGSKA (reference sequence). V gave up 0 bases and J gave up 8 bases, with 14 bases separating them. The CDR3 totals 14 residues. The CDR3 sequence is CSARDRQGWEPQHF. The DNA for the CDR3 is TGCAGTGCTAGAGATCGGCAGGGTTGGGAGCCCCAGCATTTT.

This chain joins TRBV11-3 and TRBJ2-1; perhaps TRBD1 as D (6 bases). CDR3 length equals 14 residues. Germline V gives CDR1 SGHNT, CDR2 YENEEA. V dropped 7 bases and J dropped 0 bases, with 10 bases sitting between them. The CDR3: CASNKGDSYNEQFF. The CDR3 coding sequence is TGTGCCAGCAATAAGGGGGACTCCTACAATGAGCAGTTCTTC.